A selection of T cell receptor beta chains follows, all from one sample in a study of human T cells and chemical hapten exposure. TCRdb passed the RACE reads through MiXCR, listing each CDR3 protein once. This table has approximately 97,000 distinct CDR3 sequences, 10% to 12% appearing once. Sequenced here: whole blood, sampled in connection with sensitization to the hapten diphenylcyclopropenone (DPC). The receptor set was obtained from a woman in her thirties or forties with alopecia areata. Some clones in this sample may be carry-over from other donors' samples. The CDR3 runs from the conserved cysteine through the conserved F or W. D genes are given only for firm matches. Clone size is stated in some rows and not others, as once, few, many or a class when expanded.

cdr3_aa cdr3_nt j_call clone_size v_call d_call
CASSDQGAFYGYTF TGCGCCAGCAGTGACCAGGGGGCCTTCTATGGCTACACCTTC TRBJ1-2 many TRBV10-2 TRBD1
CASSPRLELVTQYF TGTGCCAGCAGCCCCAGACTAGAACTGGTGACCCAGTACTTC TRBJ2-5 many TRBV6-2/TRBV6-3 .
CASSATQGAGNIQYF TGTGCCAGCAGCGCAACACAGGGGGCAGGAAACATTCAGTACTTC TRBJ2-4 many TRBV9 TRBD1
CASSLSPTTRVGRSIAKNIQYF TGTGCCAGCAGTTTATCTCCGACGACTCGGGTAGGGAGAAGTATAGCCAAAAACATTCAGTACTTC TRBJ2-4 many TRBV27 .
CASSLGQGPNTEAFF TGTGCCAGCTCACTCGGACAGGGACCGAACACTGAAGCTTTCTTT TRBJ1-1 . TRBV18 TRBD1
CASSPNVGSGNTIYF TGCGCCAGCAGCCCGAATGTTGGCTCTGGAAACACCATATATTTT TRBJ1-3 many TRBV10-1 .
CASTPTGTTGELFF TGCGCCAGCACCCCTACAGGGACCACCGGGGAGCTGTTTTTT TRBJ2-2 many TRBV10-1 .
CSVSGQGAPDTQYF TGCAGCGTTAGCGGACAGGGTGCTCCAGATACGCAGTATTTT TRBJ2-3 . TRBV29-1 TRBD1
CASSEEMGAQYF TGTGCCAGCAGTGAAGAGATGGGGGCCCAGTACTTC TRBJ2-5 . TRBV6-1 .
CASSRIGGRWETQYF TGTGCCAGTAGCAGAATAGGGGGACGGTGGGAGACCCAGTACTTC TRBJ2-5 . TRBV19 .
CAWSDQQETQYF TGTGCCTGGAGTGACCAGCAAGAGACCCAGTACTTC TRBJ2-5 few TRBV30 .
CASREGPEAGGPTGELFF TGTGCCAGCAGAGAGGGCCCTGAAGCGGGGGGGCCTACCGGGGAGCTGTTTTTT TRBJ2-2 . TRBV2 TRBD2
CASSEGTLAKNIQYF TGCGCCAGCTCGGAGGGGACCCTAGCCAAAAACATTCAGTACTTC TRBJ2-4 few TRBV10-1 .
CASSPQGGGYTF TGTGCCAGCAGTCCACAGGGAGGAGGCTACACCTTC TRBJ1-2 many TRBV12-3/TRBV12-4 .
CASSPTTGVIEKLFF TGTGCCAGCAGTCCAACGACGGGGGTAATTGAAAAACTGTTTTTT TRBJ1-4 many TRBV6-5 .
CASSRRGLGGYNEQFF TGTGCCAGCAGCCGTAGGGGACTAGGCGGGTACAATGAGCAGTTCTTC TRBJ2-1 many TRBV3-1 TRBD2
CASSLWGPNYGYTF TGTGCCAGTAGTCTTTGGGGACCTAACTATGGCTACACCTTC TRBJ1-2 few TRBV19 .
CASTPRGAGELFF TGTGCCAGCACCCCGAGGGGAGCCGGGGAGCTGTTTTTT TRBJ2-2 many TRBV7-2 .
CASSPKLTGLTYEQYF TGTGCCAGCTCACCTAAATTGACAGGTTTGACCTACGAGCAGTACTTC TRBJ2-7 many TRBV18 .
CASSGTGFHEQYF TGTGCCAGCAGCGGGACAGGGTTCCACGAGCAGTACTTC TRBJ2-7 few TRBV6-2/TRBV6-3 TRBD1
CASSLSGLAKNIQYF TGTGCCAGCAGTTTATCGGGTCTAGCCAAAAACATTCAGTACTTC TRBJ2-4 few TRBV27 .
CAISEFPVSEQFF TGTGCCATCAGTGAGTTCCCAGTGTCAGAGCAGTTCTTC TRBJ2-1 few TRBV10-3 .
CASSTGFGGTEAFF TGCGCCAGCAGTACAGGGTTCGGGGGCACTGAAGCTTTCTTT TRBJ1-1 few TRBV10-2 .
CATSPTSALGSSYNEQFF TGTGCCACCAGTCCAACCAGCGCGCTAGGAAGCTCCTACAATGAGCAGTTCTTC TRBJ2-1 few TRBV24-1 .
CASSILQETQYF TGTGCCAGCAGCATTTTACAAGAGACCCAGTACTTC TRBJ2-5 . TRBV28 .
CSAGGTGTHEQYF TGCAGTGCCGGGGGGACAGGGACCCACGAGCAGTACTTC TRBJ2-7 . TRBV20-1 TRBD1
CSAGRIYEQYF TGCAGTGCCGGGAGGATCTACGAGCAGTACTTC TRBJ2-7 . TRBV20-1 TRBD2
CASSGGPADTQYF TGTGCCAGCTCCGGGGGGCCCGCAGATACGCAGTATTTT TRBJ2-3 many TRBV27 .
CASSAGGGGEGYTF TGTGCCAGTAGTGCCGGCGGGGGCGGAGAAGGCTACACCTTC TRBJ1-2 many TRBV19 .
CSVTFTGSGSSGQYF TGCAGCGTTACCTTCACGGGTAGCGGGAGTTCGGGGCAGTACTTC TRBJ2-7 . TRBV29-1 TRBD2
CASSDRGQDTEAFF TGCGCCAGCAGTGACAGGGGGCAAGACACTGAAGCTTTCTTT TRBJ1-1 . TRBV10-2 TRBD1
CASSLFTEAFF TGTGCCAGCAGCTTATTCACTGAAGCTTTCTTT TRBJ1-1 many TRBV7-3 .
CASSPYRGGELFF TGCGCCAGCAGCCCTTACCGGGGGGGGGAGCTGTTTTTT TRBJ2-2 many TRBV4-3 .
CASSFSGALTDTQYF TGTGCCAGCAGTTTCTCGGGGGCCCTCACAGATACGCAGTATTTT TRBJ2-3 few TRBV12-3/TRBV12-4 .
CASTRLAGDTYEQYF TGTGCCAGTACTAGACTAGCGGGGGATACCTACGAGCAGTACTTC TRBJ2-7 few TRBV19 TRBD2
CASSPTSGRKETQYF TGTGCCAGCAGCCCGACTAGCGGGAGAAAAGAGACCCAGTACTTC TRBJ2-5 . TRBV7-2 TRBD2